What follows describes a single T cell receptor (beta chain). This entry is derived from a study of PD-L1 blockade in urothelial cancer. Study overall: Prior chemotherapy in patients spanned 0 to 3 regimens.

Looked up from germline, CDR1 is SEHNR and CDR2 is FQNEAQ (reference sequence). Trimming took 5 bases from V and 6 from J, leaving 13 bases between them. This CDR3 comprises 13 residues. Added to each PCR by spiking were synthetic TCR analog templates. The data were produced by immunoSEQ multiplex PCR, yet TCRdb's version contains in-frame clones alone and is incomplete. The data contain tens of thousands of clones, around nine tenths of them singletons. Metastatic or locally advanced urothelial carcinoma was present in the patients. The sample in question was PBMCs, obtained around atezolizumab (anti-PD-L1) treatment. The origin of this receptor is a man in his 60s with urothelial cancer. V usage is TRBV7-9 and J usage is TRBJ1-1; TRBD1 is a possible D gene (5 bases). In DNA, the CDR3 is TGTGCCAGCAGCGTTGGGGCACAGGCTGAAGCTTTCTTT. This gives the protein CASSVGAQAEAFF.